A single sample gave rise to the 30 T cell receptor beta chains below, sequenced in a study of cytomegalovirus exposure and HLA in healthy donors. The study ran its PCR with 60 Vbeta and 13 Jbeta primers. The method was immunoSEQ multiplex PCR; TCRdb's version includes in-frame clones alone and lacks a portion of them. The sample holds 50,000 or so clones; approximately 86% are singletons and the top ten take approximately 3%. The material sequenced was PBMCs. The receptor source for this set is a woman aged 18 to 35 in good health and CMV-seronegative.

The chain joins TRBV18 to TRBJ2-7, with TRBD2 identical over 7 bases. Losses at the gene ends were 4 bases for V and 4 bases for J; bases not matched to a gene: 13. Germline V gene lookup returns CDR1 KGHSH and CDR2 LQKENI. The CDR3 is made up of 16 amino acids. The CDR3 DNA is TGTGCCAGCTCACATGCCGGCGGGAGCGGGGCTTACGAGCAGTACTTC. Protein sequence: CASSHAGGSGAYEQYF. The full variable domain, with the rest looked up from reference TRBV18 and TRBJ2-7, is NAGVMQNPRHLVRRRGQEARLRCSPMKGHSHVYWYRQLPEEGLKFMVYLQKENIIDESGMPKERFSAEFPKEGPSILRIQQVVRGDSAAYFCASSHAGGSGAYEQYFGPGTRLTVT.

The chain couples TRBV10-3 to TRBJ1-4; possibly TRBD1 for D (5 bases). The CDR3 contains 13 residues. V was trimmed by 6 bases and J by 5 bases, leaving 10 bases between them. Germline lookup yields CDR1 ENHRY and CDR2 SYGVKD. CDR3: CAIRKQENEKLFF. The DNA for the CDR3 is TGTGCCATCAGAAAACAGGAGAATGAAAAACTGTTTTTT.

V usage is TRBV7-9 and J usage is TRBJ2-2, with TRBD1 matching over 8 bases. V shed 5 bases, J shed 7 bases, and the junction held 9 bases outside the gene matches. The CDR3 consists of 15 residues. From germline, CDR1 is SEHNR and CDR2 FQNEAQ (reference sequence). The CDR3 region has the DNA TGTGCCAGCAGCATTTCCGGGACAGGCGGCGGGGAGCTGTTTTTT. Translated, it gives CASSISGTGGGELFF.

The gene calls are TRBV7-6 and TRBJ2-1, with D unresolved. The V gene lost 2 bases and the J gene lost 6 bases, with 11 bases spanning the gap. The CDR3 has 14 amino acids. The germline gives CDR1 SGHVS, CDR2 FNYEAQ. CDR3 residues: CASSLNSYANEQFF. CDR3 nucleotides: TGTGCCAGCAGCTTAAACTCGTACGCCAATGAGCAGTTCTTC.

This chain's CDR3 is CASSLGHFNYGYTF. The CDR3 bases are TGTGCCAGCAGCTTAGGTCACTTTAACTATGGCTACACCTTC. This chain uses TRBV7-2 with TRBJ1-2; D remains unclear. V lost 1 base, J lost 1 base, and 7 bases lay in between. The CDR3 totals 14 residues. CDR1 and CDR2 (germline): SGHTA, FQGNSA.

Only one count was recorded for this clone. This chain links TRBV9 with TRBJ2-3; 9 bases line up with TRBD1. This CDR3 comprises 15 residues. V lost 4 bases, J lost 5 bases, and 8 bases stayed unmatched. In germline, CDR1 is SGDLS, CDR2 YYNGEE. The CDR3 region has the DNA TGTGCCAGCAGCCCTAGGGACAGGGCTTTAGATACGCAGTATTTT. Amino acid sequence: CASSPRDRALDTQYF.

This clone was recorded a few times. Different DNA sequences within this sample yield the same CDR3. This rearrangement joins TRBV25-1 to TRBJ2-2; a possible D gene is TRBD1 (6 bases). This CDR3 comprises 15 residues. The V and J ends lost 3 bases and 3 bases respectively, with 11 bases between them. Per germline, CDR1 MGHDK and CDR2 SYGVNS. CDR3 sequence reads: CASSEGARDTGELFF. CDR3 DNA sequence: TGTGCCAGCAGTGAGGGGGCGAGGGACACCGGGGAGCTGTTTTTT.

The V and J genes are TRBV6-5 and TRBJ2-7, with TRBD2 matching 9 bases. The V gene's germline CDR1 is MNHEY and CDR2 SVGAGI. This CDR3 is 14 amino acids long. After removal of 4 bases from V and 7 bases from J, the junction contained 8 bases not matched to a gene. DNA of the CDR3: TGTGCCAGCAGTTTGGCTAGCGGGGAGCTAGAGCAGTACTTC. Protein sequence: CASSLASGELEQYF.

The genes are TRBV6-6 and TRBJ2-1, with 14 bases aligning to TRBD2. The V gene's germline CDR1 is MNHNY and CDR2 SVGAGI (reference sequence). The trim removed 5 bases at V and 0 bases at J, leaving 0 bases unmatched. The CDR3 runs 16 residues. Here the CDR3 reads CASSGTSGSSYNEQFF. The CDR3 DNA follows: TGTGCCAGCAGTGGGACTAGCGGGAGCTCCTACAATGAGCAGTTCTTC.

The chain recombines TRBV19 with TRBJ2-2; TRBD2 aligns across 9 bases. The J segment lost 1 base and the V segment lost 4 bases, leaving 4 bases of the junction unmatched. This CDR3 region has 16 residues. The germline gives CDR1 LNHDA, CDR2 SQIVND (reference sequence). The CDR3 sequence: CASSTWTSENTGELFF. DNA of the CDR3: TGTGCCAGTAGTACATGGACTAGCGAGAACACCGGGGAGCTGTTTTTT.

V and J are TRBV4-1 and TRBJ2-2; TRBD1 agrees at 9 bases. V lost 3 bases, J lost 2 bases, and 4 bases stayed unmatched. CDR3 size: 16 residues. Per germline, CDR1 MGHRA and CDR2 YSYEKL. CDR3 in DNA: TGCGCCAGCAGCCAGCCGGGACAGGGAAACACCGGGGAGCTGTTTTTT. Translated, it gives CASSQPGQGNTGELFF.

The rearrangement links TRBV9 to TRBJ2-5, with D possibly matching TRBD2 (6 bases). The J call may be incorrect, as the DNA end agrees better with TRBJ2-7. Germline CDR1 and CDR2: SGDLS and YYNGEE. The CDR3 runs to 13 residues. CDR3 in amino acids: CASSRMGGYEQYF. The CDR3 DNA is TGTGCCAGCAGCCGCATGGGGGGTTACGAGCAGTACTTC.

The rearrangement uses TRBV5-6 and TRBJ1-5; D remains ambiguous. Trimming shortened V by 0 bases and J by 9 bases, and 7 bases separated the two germline ends. The CDR3 runs 12 residues. Germline V gene sequence: CDR1 SGHDT, CDR2 YYEEEE. This chain's CDR3 is CASSLGGGPQHF. The CDR3 DNA reads TGTGCCAGCAGCTTGGGGGGAGGGCCCCAGCATTTT.

The chain combines TRBV28 with TRBJ2-7, with D perhaps matching TRBD1 (5 bases). The CDR3 is 15 amino acids. From germline, CDR1 is MDHEN and CDR2 SYDVKM. Trimming cost V 1 base and J 0 bases, with 10 bases left between them. CDR3 sequence reads: CASSLLGVGSYEQYF. Here the CDR3 DNA reads TGTGCCAGCAGTTTATTAGGGGTGGGCTCCTACGAGCAGTACTTC.

The chain recombines TRBV30 with TRBJ2-7; D not resolved. Germline CDR1 reads GTSNPN; CDR2 reads SVGIG (reference sequence). The V gene lost 3 bases and the J gene lost 5 bases, with 8 bases spanning the gap. The CDR3 is 11 residues long. The CDR3 reads CAWRVAHEQYF. The CDR3 DNA sequence: TGTGCCTGGAGGGTGGCCCACGAGCAGTACTTC.

This chain connects TRBV4-1 to TRBJ2-1, with TRBD2 matching over 16 bases. V gave up 3 bases and J gave up 8 bases; unmatched junction bases: 4. The CDR3 spans 16 residues. The germline gives CDR1 MGHRA, CDR2 YSYEKL. In DNA, the CDR3 is TGCGCCAGCAGCCAGGGACTAGCGGGAGGGTGGTATGAGCAGTTCTTC. It codes for CASSQGLAGGWYEQFF.

This clone was observed a few times. The chain links TRBV6-1 to TRBJ1-5; 9 bases agree with TRBD1. The V gene end was trimmed by 5 bases and the J gene end by 4 bases; junction bases not matched to a gene: 3. CDR1 is MNHNS, CDR2 SASEGT, per germline. The CDR3 covers 14 residues. CDR3 region: CASSLTGGNQPQHF. CDR3 DNA sequence: TGTGCCAGCAGTTTGACAGGGGGGAATCAGCCCCAGCATTTT.

The chain uses TRBV10-1 and TRBJ2-5, with TRBD2 matching 13 bases. The V gene's germline CDR1 is WNHNN and CDR2 SYGVQD (reference sequence). The length of the CDR3 is 16 residues. V shed 5 bases and J 5 bases; nucleotides not matched to a gene: 8. CDR3 coding DNA: TGCGCCAGCAGTCCCGGACTAGCGGGAGCGGGGGAGACCCAGTACTTC. Amino acids: CASSPGLAGAGETQYF.

V usage is TRBV2 and J usage is TRBJ2-2; 11 bases fit TRBD1. Germline loops: CDR1 SNHLY, CDR2 FYNNEI. The length of the CDR3 is 19 residues. Trimming removed 6 bases from V and 6 bases from J; junction bases left unmatched: 18. CDR3 residues: CASSSNSIGQGASPGELFF. The CDR3, as DNA: TGTGCCAGCAGCTCAAACTCCATCGGACAGGGGGCTTCACCCGGGGAGCTGTTTTTT.

This clone was counted a few times. The rearrangement links TRBV4-1 to TRBJ1-6, with no clear D. Trimming took off 4 bases at V and 10 bases at J, with 17 bases between the two ends. The germline CDR1 and CDR2 sequences are MGHRA and YSYEKL. The CDR3 has 15 amino acids. CDR3 nucleotide sequence: TGCGCCAGCAGCCGGATAGTCTTGGGAGACTCACCCCTCCACTTT. Protein product: CASSRIVLGDSPLHF.

The rearrangement links TRBV4-1 to TRBJ2-1, with D possibly matching TRBD2 (5 bases). V lost 0 bases to trimming and J lost 7 bases, with 13 bases between them. This CDR3 region has 15 residues. Germline CDR1 reads MGHRA; CDR2 reads YSYEKL. CDR3 protein: CASSQDRIARNEQFF. Written as DNA, the CDR3 is TGCGCCAGCAGCCAAGATAGAATAGCGAGAAATGAGCAGTTCTTC.

The chain's CDR3 is CASSDRPESDTQYF. For the CDR3, the DNA is TGTGCCAGCAGTGACAGGCCGGAGTCAGATACGCAGTATTTT. The chain links TRBV6-4 to TRBJ2-3, with D uncertain. CDR1 MRHNA and CDR2 SNTAGT come from the germline V gene. V dropped 2 bases and J dropped 4 bases, with 10 bases sitting between them. This CDR3 region has 14 residues.

The chain uses TRBV5-1 and TRBJ1-1; TRBD1 matches 8 bases. The CDR3 covers 14 residues. Losses at the gene ends were 7 bases for V and 5 bases for J; bases not matched to a gene: 10. Germline-derived CDR1 and CDR2 are SGHRS and YFSETQ. The DNA for the CDR3 is TGCGCCAGCGCATACGACAGGGGCGGGACTGAAGCTTTCTTT. Translating gives CASAYDRGGTEAFF.

This sequence joins TRBV4-1 and TRBJ1-5, with D hard to call. Germline V lookup: CDR1 MGHRA, CDR2 YSYEKL. This CDR3 region has 16 residues. Deletions cut 0 bases from V and 6 bases from J, with 15 bases between. The DNA of the CDR3 is TGCGCCAGCAGCCAAGATACGGGAGTGGGGAGTCAGCCCCAGCATTTT. Translation gives CASSQDTGVGSQPQHF.

The chain joins TRBV18 to TRBJ1-2; 10 nucleotides match TRBD1. V was clipped by 3 bases and J by 3 bases; unmatched bases: 1. There are 14 residues in the CDR3. Germline CDR1 KGHSH, CDR2 LQKENI. CDR3 loop: CASSPDRGYYGYTF. The DNA for the CDR3 is TGTGCCAGCTCACCGGACAGGGGGTACTATGGCTACACCTTC.

The chain joins TRBV5-1 to TRBJ2-7, with 10 nucleotides matching TRBD1. CDR3 length equals 14 residues. Per germline, CDR1 SGHRS and CDR2 YFSETQ. Losses at the gene ends were 0 bases for V and 4 bases for J; bases not matched to a gene: 1. The CDR3 protein is CASSLGQGAYEQYF. The CDR3 bases are TGCGCCAGCAGCTTGGGACAGGGGGCATACGAGCAGTACTTC.

This chain links TRBV7-2 with TRBJ2-5; 10 bases are a match to TRBD1. Germline-derived CDR1 and CDR2 are SGHTA and FQGNSA. V was clipped by 0 bases and J by 0 bases; unmatched bases: 10. The CDR3 is made up of 19 amino acids. The CDR3 DNA reads as TGTGCCAGCAGCTTAGCGGGGACAGGGGCCGTCGAGTACCAAGAGACCCAGTACTTC. Translating gives CASSLAGTGAVEYQETQYF.

The V and J genes are TRBV6-1 and TRBJ2-5, with unresolved D. Looked up from germline, CDR1 is MNHNS and CDR2 is SASEGT. The V end lost 5 bases, the J end lost 0 bases, and 10 bases lay between the germline ends. The CDR3 sequence is 14 residues long. For the CDR3, the DNA is TGTGCCAGCAGTACCCGACTCTACCAAGAGACCCAGTACTTC. Its protein is CASSTRLYQETQYF.

This clone occurred once. The chain combines TRBV2 with TRBJ2-3; D possibly corresponds to TRBD1 (7 bases). V was shortened by 6 bases and J by 0 bases, with 16 bases between the two germline ends. Per germline, CDR1 SNHLY and CDR2 FYNNEI. CDR3 length: 16 amino acids. The CDR3 loop reads CASSPEGAASTDTQYF. The CDR3 region has the DNA TGTGCCAGCAGCCCGGAGGGGGCCGCTAGCACAGATACGCAGTATTTT.

The chain carries TRBV9 and TRBJ2-1; 7 bases are a match to TRBD2. This CDR3 has 16 residues. Germline values: CDR1 SGDLS, CDR2 YYNGEE. V trimming: 0 bases; J trimming: 0 bases; junction bases outside the gene matches: 3. The CDR3 sequence is CASSVASSGSYNEQFF. The CDR3 DNA reads TGTGCCAGCAGCGTAGCTTCTAGCGGCTCCTACAATGAGCAGTTCTTC.